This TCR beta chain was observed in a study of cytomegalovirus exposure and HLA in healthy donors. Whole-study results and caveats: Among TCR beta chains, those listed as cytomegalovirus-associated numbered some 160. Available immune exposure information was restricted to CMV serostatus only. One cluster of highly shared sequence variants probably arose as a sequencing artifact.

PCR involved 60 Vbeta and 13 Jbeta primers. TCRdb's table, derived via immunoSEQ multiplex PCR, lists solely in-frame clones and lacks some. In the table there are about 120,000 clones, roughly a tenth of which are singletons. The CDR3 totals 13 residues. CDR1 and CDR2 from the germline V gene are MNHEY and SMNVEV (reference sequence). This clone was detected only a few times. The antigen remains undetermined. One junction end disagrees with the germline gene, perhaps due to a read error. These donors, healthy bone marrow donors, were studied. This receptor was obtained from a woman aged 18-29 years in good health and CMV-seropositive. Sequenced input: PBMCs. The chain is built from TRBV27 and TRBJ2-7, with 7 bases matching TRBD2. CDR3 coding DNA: TGTGCCAGCCGTTTGGGGGGGTCGTTAGAGCAGTACTTC. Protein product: CASRLGGSLEQYF.